The clone carrying this TCR beta chain was seen many times. CDR1 and CDR2 from the germline V gene are MNHNS and SASEGT. Trimming shortened V by 5 bases and J by 0 bases, and 11 bases separated the two germline ends. The CDR3 contains 15 residues. CDR3-region Arm-PCR and iRepertoire HTBI primers produced the TCR beta libraries. TCRdb independently ran MiXCR on the multiplex PCR reads; one entry per CDR3 protein. Of roughly 500,000 distinct CDR3 sequences in the sample, less than 15% were seen once. The sample originates from a study of regulatory T cells in long-lasting Graves disease. Time point of the sample: newly diagnosed GD, antithyroid drugs for less than 3 months. TCR sequences were obtained from RNA taken from PBMCs. The sample was also reused in another study, on T cells in Graves' hyperthyroidism and ophthalmopathy. Turning to that study: A model using 13 V-J features told ophthalmopathy apart from stable hyperthyroidism.

Sequences were derived from peripheral blood mononuclear cells (PBMCs), sampled at new diagnosis, from a patient treated with antithyroid drugs. This chain links TRBV6-1 with TRBJ2-1, with D perhaps given as TRBD1 or TRBD2 (5 bases each). The sequence came from a man aged 25 to 45 with Graves disease. This CDR3 is CASSPSGGSYNEQFF. The CDR3 region has the DNA TGTGCCAGCAGTCCTAGTGGGGGCTCCTACAATGAGCAGTTCTTC.